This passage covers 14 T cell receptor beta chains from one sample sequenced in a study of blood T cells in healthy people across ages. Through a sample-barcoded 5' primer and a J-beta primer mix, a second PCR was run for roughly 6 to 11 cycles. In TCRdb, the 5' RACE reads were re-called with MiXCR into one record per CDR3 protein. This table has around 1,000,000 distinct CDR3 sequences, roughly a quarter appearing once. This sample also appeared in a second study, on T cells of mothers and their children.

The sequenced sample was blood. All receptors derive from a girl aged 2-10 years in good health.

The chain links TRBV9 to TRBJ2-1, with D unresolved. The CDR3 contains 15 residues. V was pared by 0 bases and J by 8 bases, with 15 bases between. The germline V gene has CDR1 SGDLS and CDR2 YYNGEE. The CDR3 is CASSVDVMGSDEQFF. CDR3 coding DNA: TGTGCCAGCAGCGTAGATGTTATGGGAAGCGATGAGCAGTTCTTC.

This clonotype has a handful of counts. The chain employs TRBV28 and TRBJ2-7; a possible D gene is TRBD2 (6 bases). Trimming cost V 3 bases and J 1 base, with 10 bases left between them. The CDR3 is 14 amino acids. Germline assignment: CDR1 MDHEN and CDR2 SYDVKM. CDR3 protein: CASSFDGGSYEQYF. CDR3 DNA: TGTGCCAGCAGTTTTGACGGAGGGTCCTACGAGCAGTACTTC.

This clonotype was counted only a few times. This chain's CDR3 is CASSHGQGGTFF. CDR3 coding DNA: TGTGCCAGCAGCCACGGACAAGGGGGAACTTTCTTT. This sequence joins TRBV12-3 or TRBV12-4 and TRBJ1-1; possibly TRBD1 for D (6 bases). V lost 6 bases and J 12 bases, leaving 17 bases between the germline ends. CDR3 length equals 12 residues.

Here the CDR3 DNA reads TGCAGCGTTGTTGGGCTACTCACAGATACGCAGTATTTT. This encodes CSVVGLLTDTQYF. The V call is TRBV29-1, the J call TRBJ2-3; no firm D call. Trimming took off 4 bases at V and 2 bases at J, with 10 bases between the two ends. Germline V gives CDR1 SQVTM, CDR2 ANQGSEA. The CDR3 extends over 13 amino acids.

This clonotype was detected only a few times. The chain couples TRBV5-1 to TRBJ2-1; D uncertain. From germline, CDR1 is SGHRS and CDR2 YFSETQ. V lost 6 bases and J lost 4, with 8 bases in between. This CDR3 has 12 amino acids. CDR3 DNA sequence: TGCGCCAGCACGGCTGGTTACAATGAGCAGTTCTTC. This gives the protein CASTAGYNEQFF.

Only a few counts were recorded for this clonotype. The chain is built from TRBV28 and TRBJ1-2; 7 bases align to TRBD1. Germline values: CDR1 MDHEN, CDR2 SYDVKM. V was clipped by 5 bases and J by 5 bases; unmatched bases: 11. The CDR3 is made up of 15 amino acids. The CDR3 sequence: CASSPSDRRGYGYTF. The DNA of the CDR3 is TGTGCCAGCAGTCCTTCCGACCGCAGGGGGTATGGCTACACCTTC.

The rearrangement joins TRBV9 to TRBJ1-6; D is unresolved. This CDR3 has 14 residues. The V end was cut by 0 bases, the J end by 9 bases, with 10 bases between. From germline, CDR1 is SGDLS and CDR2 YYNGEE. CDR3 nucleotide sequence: TGTGCCAGCAGCGTAGATCTCCGGGGTTCACCCCTCCACTTT. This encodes CASSVDLRGSPLHF.

CDR3 protein: CASSSLTANQPQHF. The CDR3 DNA follows: TGTGCCAGCAGTTCCCTGACAGCGAATCAGCCCCAGCATTTT. The chain carries TRBV6-2 or TRBV6-3 and TRBJ1-5, with a tentative D call TRBD1 (5 bases). Germline CDR1 reads MNHEY; CDR2 reads SVGEGT. Trimming stripped 4 bases from V and 4 bases from J, with 11 bases between. The CDR3 loop spans 14 amino acids.

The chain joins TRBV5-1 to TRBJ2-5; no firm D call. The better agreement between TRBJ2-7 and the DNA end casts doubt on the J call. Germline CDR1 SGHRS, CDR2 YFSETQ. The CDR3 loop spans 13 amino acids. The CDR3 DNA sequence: TGCGCCAGCAGCAATCGGGTAGACTACGAGCAGTACTTC. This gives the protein CASSNRVDYEQYF.

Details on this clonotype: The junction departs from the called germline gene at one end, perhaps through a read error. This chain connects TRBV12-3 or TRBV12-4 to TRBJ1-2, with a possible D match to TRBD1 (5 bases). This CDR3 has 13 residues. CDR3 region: CTSSYGGGDGYTF. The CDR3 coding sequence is TGTACCAGCAGTTATGGGGGGGGAGATGGCTACACCTTC.

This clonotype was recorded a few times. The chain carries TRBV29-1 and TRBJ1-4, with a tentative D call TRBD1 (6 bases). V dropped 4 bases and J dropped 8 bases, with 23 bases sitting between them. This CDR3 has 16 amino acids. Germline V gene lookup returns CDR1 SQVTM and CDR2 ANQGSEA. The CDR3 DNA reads TGCAGCGTTGTTTGGTATTTGCGGGGACAAGGCGAAAAACTGTTTTTT. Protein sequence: CSVVWYLRGQGEKLFF. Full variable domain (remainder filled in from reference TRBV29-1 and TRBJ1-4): SAVISQKPSRDICQRGTSLTIQCQVDSQVTMMFWYRQQPGQSLTLIATANQGSEATYESGFVIDKFPISRPNLTFSTLTVSNMSPEDSSIYLCSVVWYLRGQGEKLFFGSGTQLSVL.

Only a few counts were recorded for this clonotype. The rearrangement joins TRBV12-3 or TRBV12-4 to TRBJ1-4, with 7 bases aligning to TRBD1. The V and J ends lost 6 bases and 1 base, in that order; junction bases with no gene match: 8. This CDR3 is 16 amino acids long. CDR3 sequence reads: CASSLMRQGTNEKLFF. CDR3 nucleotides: TGTGCCAGCAGCCTGATGCGACAGGGAACTAATGAAAAACTGTTTTTT.

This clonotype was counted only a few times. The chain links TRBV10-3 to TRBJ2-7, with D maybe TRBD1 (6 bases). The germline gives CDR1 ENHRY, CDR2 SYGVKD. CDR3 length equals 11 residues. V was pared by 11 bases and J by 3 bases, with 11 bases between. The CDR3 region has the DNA TGTGCCGCCGCGACAGGCTACGAGCAGTACTTC. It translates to CAAATGYEQYF.

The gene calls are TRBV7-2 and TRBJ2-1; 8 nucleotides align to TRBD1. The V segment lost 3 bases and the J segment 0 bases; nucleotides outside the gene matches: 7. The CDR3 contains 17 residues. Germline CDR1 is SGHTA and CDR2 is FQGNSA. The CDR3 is CASSFKDRGYSYNEQFF. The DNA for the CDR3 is TGTGCCAGCAGCTTCAAAGACAGGGGCTACTCCTACAATGAGCAGTTCTTC.